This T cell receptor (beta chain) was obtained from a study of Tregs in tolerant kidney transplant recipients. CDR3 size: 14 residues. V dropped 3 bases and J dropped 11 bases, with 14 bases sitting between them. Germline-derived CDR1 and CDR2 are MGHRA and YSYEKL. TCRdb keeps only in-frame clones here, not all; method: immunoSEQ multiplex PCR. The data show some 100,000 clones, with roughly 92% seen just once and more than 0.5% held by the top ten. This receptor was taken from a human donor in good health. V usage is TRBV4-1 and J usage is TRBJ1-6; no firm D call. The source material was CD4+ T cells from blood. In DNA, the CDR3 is TGCGCCAGCAGCCAGGGCCCCATCGGGCCACCCCTCCACTTT. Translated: CASSQGPIGPPLHF.